This is a list of T cell receptor beta chains from one sample in a study of CD8 T cells in ankylosing spondylitis. TCRdb recomputed calls from the 5' RACE reads with MiXCR, one row per CDR3 protein. The repertoire holds hundreds of thousands of distinct CDR3 sequences, 10% seen once, with 21% in the top ten. Sequences were obtained from blood, either unsorted or a sorted T cell fraction (not recorded which). The receptor source for this set is a male donor with ankylosing spondylitis or in good health (not recorded which). The CDR3 runs from the conserved cysteine through the conserved F or W. Each record gives: CDR3 length, J gene, V gene, CDR3 protein.

>16|TRBJ1-2|TRBV5-6
CASSLENGGGIYGYTF
>12|TRBJ2-7|TRBV28
CASEGGSYEQYF
>14|TRBJ2-3|TRBV5-1
CASREGQVTDTQYF
>14|TRBJ2-1|TRBV7-2
CASSLAPLGNEQFF
>16|TRBJ1-4|TRBV7-8
CASSSRGGSTNEKLFF
>13|TRBJ2-3|TRBV18
CASSSYITDTQYF
>14|TRBJ1-1|TRBV27
CASSLRGGDTEAFF
>17|TRBJ2-3|TRBV3-1
CASSHRSTGMMEDTQYF
>14|TRBJ2-7|TRBV10-3
CAISEGGGVYEQYF
>15|TRBJ1-6|TRBV20-1
CSARTRQGTNSPLHF
>12|TRBJ2-7|TRBV27
CASSLSTGKQYF
>15|TRBJ2-7|TRBV5-1
CASSLYQGIDYEQYF
>12|TRBJ2-7|TRBV11-2
CASVLVSYEQYF
>14|TRBJ2-7|TRBV7-9
CASSFGERTYEQYF
>11|TRBJ1-5|TRBV7-9
CASSQTGTVHF
>13|TRBJ1-2|TRBV15
CATSRGVYYGYTF